The clone carrying this T cell receptor (beta chain) was observed once. The target antigen is unknown. This sample was included in a study of T cell responses to AZD1222 COVID-19 vaccine. Study overall: Pooling covered second doses at about 4 or about 12 weeks.

Findings of the study overall: Receipt of two AZD1222 doses was followed by a rise in Spike-specific TCR breadth and depth. White British donors predominated, females outnumbered males, and clonal diversity was possibly underestimated. Vaccine-related CD4 TCRs covered spike, predominating at 160-218 and 743-854.

The method was immunoSEQ multiplex PCR; TCRdb's version includes in-frame clones alone and lacks a portion of them. This repertoire shows about 140,000 clones, 80% to 90% found once; its top ten account for 1.5% to 2%. V gave up 4 bases and J gave up 5 bases; unmatched junction bases: 4. CDR1 and CDR2 from the germline V gene are MGHRA and YSYEKL. The CDR3 contains 15 residues. Sequences were derived from peripheral blood, sampled on day 0 of AZD1222 vaccination. The rearrangement joins TRBV4-1 to TRBJ2-5, with 13 bases that match TRBD2. The TCR sequence derives from an adult in good health. The CDR3 DNA reads TGCGCCAGCAGCCGGACTAGCGGGGGCAGGGAGACCCAGTACTTC. It is translated as CASSRTSGGRETQYF.